The next 17 T cell receptor beta chains were all read from a single sample in a study of technical replicates of blood from a handful of donors. Data came from immunoSEQ multiplex PCR; TCRdb stores just in-frame clones and leaves some out. The sample carries more than 75,000 clones, over 90% recorded once. Source material: T cells isolated from PBMCs. The receptors were gathered from a human donor in good health.

The chain uses TRBV2 and TRBJ2-2; D perhaps matches TRBD2 (6 bases). This CDR3 has 14 amino acids. Germline CDR1 reads SNHLY; CDR2 reads FYNNEI. Trimming took off 5 bases at V and 6 bases at J, with 13 bases between the two ends. In nucleotides, the CDR3 is TGTGCCAGCAGTCCCGGGAGTTCCCCCGGGGAGCTGTTTTTT. Protein: CASSPGSSPGELFF.

This chain joins TRBV7-8 and TRBJ1-2; TRBD1 is a possible D gene (6 bases). Trimming shortened V by 0 bases and J by 4 bases, and 15 bases separated the two germline ends. Germline V gene lookup returns CDR1 SGHVS and CDR2 FQNEAQ. The CDR3 spans 16 residues. The CDR3 DNA follows: TGTGCCAGCAGCTTAGCTGGTAGGGACAAGACCTATGGCTACACCTTC. It specifies CASSLAGRDKTYGYTF. Combining the CDR3 with reference TRBV7-8 and TRBJ1-2 gives the whole variable domain GAGVSQSPRYKVAKRGQDVALRCDPISGHVSLFWYQQALGQGPEFLTYFQNEAQLDKSGLPSDRFFAERPEGSVSTLKIQRTQQEDSAVYLCASSLAGRDKTYGYTFGSGTRLTVV.

The V and J genes are TRBV2 and TRBJ2-5; 7 nucleotides line up with TRBD2. From germline, CDR1 is SNHLY and CDR2 FYNNEI. The CDR3 consists of 15 residues. Trimming at V came to 0 bases and at J to 3 bases, leaving 4 bases not matched to a gene. This CDR3 reads CASSEADLAEETQYF. For the CDR3, the DNA is TGTGCCAGCAGTGAAGCTGACCTAGCGGAAGAGACCCAGTACTTC.

The chain is built from TRBV5-6 and TRBJ2-5; tentatively, D is TRBD1 (5 bases). The ends were cut back, 3 bases at V and 2 bases at J, with 14 bases in the middle. Germline values: CDR1 SGHDT, CDR2 YYEEEE. This CDR3 is 15 amino acids long. The CDR3 reads CASSWIETVQETQYF. The CDR3 nucleotides are TGTGCCAGCAGCTGGATCGAGACAGTACAAGAGACCCAGTACTTC.

The chain combines TRBV19 with TRBJ1-5, with D possibly TRBD1 on 6 matching bases. The V end was cut by 10 bases, the J end by 3 bases, with 19 bases between. CDR3 length equals 15 residues. CDR1 is LNHDA, CDR2 SQIVND, per germline (reference sequence). CDR3 sequence (DNA): TGTGCCACGGGAAGGACAGAGTCTAACAATCAGCCCCAGCATTTT. As protein: CATGRTESNNQPQHF.

V gene TRBV25-1 combines with J gene TRBJ2-1, with D possibly matching TRBD2 (5 bases). Germline CDR1 is MGHDK and CDR2 is SYGVNS. This CDR3 is 15 amino acids long. Deletions cut 6 bases from V and 1 base from J, with 13 bases between. CDR3: CASSQYRGSYNEQFF. In DNA, the CDR3 is TGTGCCAGCAGCCAATACAGAGGGTCCTACAATGAGCAGTTCTTC. The full variable domain, in which reference TRBV25-1 and TRBJ2-1 provide the parts outside the CDR3, is EADIYQTPRYLVIGTGKKITLECSQTMGHDKMYWYQQDPGMELHLIHYSYGVNSTEKGDLSSESTVSRIRTEHFPLTLESARPSHTSQYLCASSQYRGSYNEQFFGPGTRLTVL.

The rearrangement joins TRBV5-1 to TRBJ1-1; the D gene is possibly TRBD1 (5 bases). The V and J ends lost 0 bases and 4 bases respectively, with 13 bases between them. CDR3 length equals 15 residues. Germline-derived CDR1 and CDR2 are SGHRS and YFSETQ. In nucleotides, the CDR3 is TGCGCCAGCAGCTTGGGGACCTTCGGGGGCACTGAAGCTTTCTTT. Protein product: CASSLGTFGGTEAFF.

A remark on this clone: One junction end disagrees with the germline gene, perhaps due to a read error. The chain carries TRBV7-7 and TRBJ2-5; 9 nucleotides match TRBD1. The CDR3 is made up of 15 amino acids. CDR1 is SSHAT, CDR2 FNYEAQ, per germline (reference sequence). The CDR3 DNA reads TGTGCTAGCAGCTTATGGGGGACAGGGCGGGAGACCCAGTACTTC. Protein product: CASSLWGTGRETQYF.

The V call is TRBV2, the J call TRBJ2-3, with 13 bases that match TRBD2. Germline V lookup: CDR1 SNHLY, CDR2 FYNNEI. The CDR3 loop spans 16 amino acids. V shed 4 bases and J 6 bases; nucleotides not matched to a gene: 7. The CDR3 sequence is CASSVPTSGRADTQYF. CDR3 bases: TGTGCCAGCAGTGTGCCAACTAGCGGGAGGGCTGATACGCAGTATTTT. Supplemented by reference TRBV2 and TRBJ2-3, the full variable domain reads EPEVTQTPSHQVTQMGQEVILRCVPISNHLYFYWYRQILGQKVEFLVSFYNNEISEKSEIFDDQFSVERPDGSNFTLKIRSTKLEDSAMYFCASSVPTSGRADTQYFGPGTRLTVL.

The chain carries TRBV27 and TRBJ1-5; D is possibly TRBD1 (5 bases). CDR3 length: 15 residues. Trimming removed 3 bases from V and 8 bases from J, with 17 bases in between. Germline values: CDR1 MNHEY, CDR2 SMNVEV (reference sequence). CDR3 DNA sequence: TGTGCCAGCAGTTTTTTCAGCGCAGGGTTGGAGCCCCAGCATTTT. Protein product: CASSFFSAGLEPQHF.

This chain joins TRBV7-2 and TRBJ1-5; the D is unclear. The CDR3 loop spans 14 amino acids. The germline V gene encodes CDR1 SGHTA and CDR2 FQGNSA. The V gene lost 8 bases and the J gene lost 1 base, with 12 bases spanning the gap. The CDR3 region is CASAAFGSNQPQHF. In nucleotides, the CDR3 is TGTGCCAGCGCAGCGTTTGGGAGCAATCAGCCCCAGCATTTT.

The CDR3 DNA reads TGCAGTGCTGACAGGGGCTACACCTTC. Its translation: CSADRGYTF. This chain connects TRBV20-1 to TRBJ1-2; weak D call: TRBD1 (6 bases). The CDR3 loop spans 9 amino acids. Germline V lookup: CDR1 DFQATT, CDR2 SNEGSKA (reference sequence). V lost 5 bases and J lost 8, with 6 bases in between.

V gene TRBV7-7 combines with J gene TRBJ2-3; 10 bases are shared with TRBD1. V lost 5 bases and J lost 3; bases outside the gene matches: 5. CDR1 is SSHAT, CDR2 FNYEAQ, per germline (reference sequence). CDR3 length: 15 residues. The CDR3 DNA follows: TGTGCCAGCAGCACGGGACAGGGGCCGACAGATACGCAGTATTTT. It codes for CASSTGQGPTDTQYF.

In DNA form, the CDR3 reads TGTGCCAGTAGTACCGGGAGACTAGCGGGAGTCTATGAGCAGTTCTTC. This codes for CASSTGRLAGVYEQFF. The chain recombines TRBV19 with TRBJ2-1; 12 nucleotides match TRBD2. Germline lookup yields CDR1 LNHDA and CDR2 SQIVND (reference sequence). With V trimmed by 4 bases and J by 8 bases, 9 bases remained unmatched. The CDR3 is made up of 16 amino acids.

This clone came up once. The chain carries TRBV25-1 and TRBJ1-2; 12 positions agree with TRBD1. CDR1 is MGHDK, CDR2 SYGVNS, per germline. After removal of 2 bases from V and 7 bases from J, the junction contained 8 bases not matched to a gene. This CDR3 is 16 amino acids long. CDR3 bases: TGTGCCAGCAGTGAAGGGGGGGACAGGGGGCTAAGTGGCTACACCTTC. Protein product: CASSEGGDRGLSGYTF.

The V and J genes are TRBV9 and TRBJ2-7; 8 nucleotides align to TRBD2. Germline-derived CDR1 and CDR2 are SGDLS and YYNGEE. After removal of 6 bases from V and 3 bases from J, the junction contained 8 bases not matched to a gene. CDR3 length equals 14 residues. CDR3 sequence (DNA): TGTGCCAGCAACCCAACCGGGACTAGCTACGAGCAGTACTTC. It codes for CASNPTGTSYEQYF.

J is TRBJ2-3 and V is TRBV5-1; D unresolved. The CDR3 covers 13 residues. The germline V gene encodes CDR1 SGHRS and CDR2 YFSETQ. V dropped 1 base and J dropped 6 bases, with 9 bases sitting between them. The CDR3 loop is CASSLSVSDTQYF. The CDR3 DNA reads TGCGCCAGCAGCTTGTCTGTTTCGGATACGCAGTATTTT.